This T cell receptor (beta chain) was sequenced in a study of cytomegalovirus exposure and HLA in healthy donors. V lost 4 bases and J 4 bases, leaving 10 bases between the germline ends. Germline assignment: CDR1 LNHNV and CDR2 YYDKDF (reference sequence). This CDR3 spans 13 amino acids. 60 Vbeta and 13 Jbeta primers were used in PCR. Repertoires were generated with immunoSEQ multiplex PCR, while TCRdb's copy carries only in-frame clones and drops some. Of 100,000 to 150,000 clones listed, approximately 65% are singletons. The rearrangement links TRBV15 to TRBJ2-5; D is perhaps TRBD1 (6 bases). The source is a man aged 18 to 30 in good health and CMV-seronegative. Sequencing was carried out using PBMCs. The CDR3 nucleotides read TGTGCCACCAGCACAGGGGCGGGAGAGACCCAGTACTTC. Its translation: CATSTGAGETQYF.